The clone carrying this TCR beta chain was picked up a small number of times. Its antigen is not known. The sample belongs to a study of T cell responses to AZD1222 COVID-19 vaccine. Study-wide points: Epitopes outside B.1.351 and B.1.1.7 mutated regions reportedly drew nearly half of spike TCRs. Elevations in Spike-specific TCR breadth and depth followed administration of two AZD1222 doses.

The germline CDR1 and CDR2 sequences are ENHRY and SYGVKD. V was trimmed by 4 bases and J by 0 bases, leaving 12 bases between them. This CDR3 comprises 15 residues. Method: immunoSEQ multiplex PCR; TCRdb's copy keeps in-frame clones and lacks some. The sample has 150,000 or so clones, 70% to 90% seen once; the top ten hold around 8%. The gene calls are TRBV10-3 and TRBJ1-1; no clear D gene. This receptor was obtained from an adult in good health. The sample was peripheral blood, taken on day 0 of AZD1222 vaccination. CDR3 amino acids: CAISAATVLNTEAFF. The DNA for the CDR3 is TGTGCCATCAGTGCGGCGACCGTCCTGAACACTGAAGCTTTCTTT.